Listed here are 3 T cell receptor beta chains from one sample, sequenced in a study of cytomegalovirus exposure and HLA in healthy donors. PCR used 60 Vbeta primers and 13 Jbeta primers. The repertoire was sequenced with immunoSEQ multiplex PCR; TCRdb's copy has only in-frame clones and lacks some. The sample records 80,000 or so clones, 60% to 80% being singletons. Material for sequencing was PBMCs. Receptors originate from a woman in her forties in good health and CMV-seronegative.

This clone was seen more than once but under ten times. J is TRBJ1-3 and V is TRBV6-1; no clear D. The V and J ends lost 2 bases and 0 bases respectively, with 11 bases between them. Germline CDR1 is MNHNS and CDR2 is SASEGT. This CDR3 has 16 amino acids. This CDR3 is CASSELSGSSGNTIYF. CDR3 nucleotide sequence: TGTGCCAGCAGTGAACTGTCGGGTTCCTCTGGAAACACCATATATTTT.

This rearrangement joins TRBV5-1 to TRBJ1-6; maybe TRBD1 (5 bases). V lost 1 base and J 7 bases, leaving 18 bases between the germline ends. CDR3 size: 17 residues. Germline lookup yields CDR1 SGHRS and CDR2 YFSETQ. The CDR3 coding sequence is TGCGCCAGCAGCTTGAGCACCGGGGAGGGGATGAATTCACCCCTCCACTTT. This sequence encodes CASSLSTGEGMNSPLHF.

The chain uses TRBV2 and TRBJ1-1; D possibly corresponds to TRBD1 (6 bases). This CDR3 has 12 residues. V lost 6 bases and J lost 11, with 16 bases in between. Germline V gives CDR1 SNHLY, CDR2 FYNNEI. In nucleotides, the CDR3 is TGTGCCAGCAGCATCAGGGGAAGAGAGGCTTTCTTT. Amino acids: CASSIRGREAFF.